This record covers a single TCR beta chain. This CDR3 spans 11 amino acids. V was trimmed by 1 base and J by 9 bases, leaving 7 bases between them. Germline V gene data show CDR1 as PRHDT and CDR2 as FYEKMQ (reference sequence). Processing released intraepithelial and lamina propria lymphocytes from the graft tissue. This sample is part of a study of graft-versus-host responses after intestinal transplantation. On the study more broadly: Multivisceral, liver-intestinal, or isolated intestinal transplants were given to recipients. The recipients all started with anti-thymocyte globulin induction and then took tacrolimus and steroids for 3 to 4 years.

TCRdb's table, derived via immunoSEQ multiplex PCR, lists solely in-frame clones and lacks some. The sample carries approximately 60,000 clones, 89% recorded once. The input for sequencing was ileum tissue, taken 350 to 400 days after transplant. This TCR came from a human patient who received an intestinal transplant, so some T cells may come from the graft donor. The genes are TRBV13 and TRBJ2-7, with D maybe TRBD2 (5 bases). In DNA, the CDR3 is TGTGCCAGCAGCTTAGTAGAGGGGCAGTACTTC. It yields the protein CASSLVEGQYF.